The text below deals with one T cell receptor beta chain. Its cognate antigen is unknown. This entry is derived from a study of T cells after yellow fever vaccination. Study background: Fractions containing few cells were prepared with SMART-Seq v4 Ultra Low Input.

Study results and caveats: A small proportion of clonotypes was detected in both the CD4 and CD8 compartments.

By 5'RACE template switching, TCR cDNA was produced, with a universal primer site and UMIs added in the process. Each CDR3 protein is one row after TCRdb ran MiXCR on the 5' RACE reads. The table shows 320,000 or so distinct CDR3 sequences, with about 7.8% occurring only once. Germline V CDR1 and CDR2: SEHNR, FQNEAQ (reference sequence). V trimming: 3 bases; J trimming: 1 base; junction bases outside the gene matches: 5. This CDR3 region has 15 residues. This TCR was sampled from a man younger than 30 who received the YFV17D yellow fever vaccine. This chain uses TRBV7-9 with TRBJ1-2, with 7 bases identical to TRBD1. This specimen was PBMCs, taken 45 days after the first yellow fever vaccination. CDR3 sequence: CASSFPRGINYGYTF. The CDR3 DNA follows: TGTGCCAGCAGCTTTCCCAGGGGGATTAACTATGGCTACACCTTC.